This T cell receptor beta chain was captured by sequencing in a study of cytomegalovirus exposure and HLA in healthy donors. Note on this clone: The antigen remains unidentified.

The germline gives CDR1 SQVTM, CDR2 ANQGSEA. V gave up 7 bases and J gave up 7 bases, with 11 bases separating them. The CDR3 has 11 amino acids. Findings and limits, study-wide: Later work showed greater clonal expansion in HLA-associated TCR beta chains than in equally common others. Sequencing depth across donors, presence/absence analyses assumed, was roughly uniform.

The primer mix had 60 Vbeta and 13 Jbeta primers. TCRdb's copy holds only in-frame clones and misses some; the assay was immunoSEQ multiplex PCR. The table shows 90,000 to 120,000 clones, with roughly 72% occurring only once. This receptor was taken from a man aged 30 to 45 in good health and CMV-seronegative. Sequences were obtained from PBMCs. The rearrangement uses TRBV29-1 and TRBJ2-1; a weak D match, TRBD2 (5 bases). The CDR3 sequence: CSAPSGNEQFF. DNA of the CDR3: TGCAGCGCGCCGTCGGGGAATGAGCAGTTCTTC.